The next 6 T cell receptor beta chains were all read from a single sample in a study of T cell repertoires in ileal Crohn's disease. Sequenced by immunoSEQ multiplex PCR; TCRdb stores in-frame clones only, minus some. This sample has 15,000 to 20,000 clones; 80% to 90% occur once, and the top ten carry roughly 5.4%. Material for sequencing was ileal tissue. All receptors come from an adult with Crohn's disease.

The chain is built from TRBV5-1 and TRBJ2-2, with 7 bases identical to TRBD1. The germline CDR1 and CDR2 sequences are SGHRS and YFSETQ. Trimming took 0 bases from V and 1 from J; bases not matched to a gene: 3. The CDR3 is 16 residues long. The DNA for the CDR3 is TGCGCCAGCAGCTTGGAACCAGGGGGGAACACCGGGGAGCTGTTTTTT. Its protein product is CASSLEPGGNTGELFF.

V is TRBV6-1 and J is TRBJ2-4; D is possibly TRBD2 (6 bases). Between the trimmed V and J ends, which lost 2 bases and 4 bases, there was a span of 9 bases. Germline V gives CDR1 MNHNS, CDR2 SASEGT. The CDR3 contains 14 residues. Here the CDR3 DNA reads TGTGCCAGCAGTGAATTAGGAGGGAAAAACATTCAGTACTTC. Translation gives CASSELGGKNIQYF.

The CDR3 is CASSLTGAEQYF. In nucleotides, the CDR3 is TGTGCCAGCAGCCTCACAGGGGCCGAGCAGTACTTC. The chain employs TRBV11-2 and TRBJ2-7, with TRBD1 matching over 7 bases. Germline trimming cut 5 bases from V and 6 bases from J; bases unmatched to any gene: 4. This CDR3 contains 12 residues. CDR1 and CDR2 (germline): SGHAT, FQNNGV.

The chain recombines TRBV28 with TRBJ1-4; 10 nucleotides line up with TRBD1. Germline values: CDR1 MDHEN, CDR2 SYDVKM. V dropped 6 bases and J dropped 6; count of bases not matched to a gene: 7. The length of the CDR3 is 15 residues. The CDR3 loop reads CASSNPTGGYEKLFF. The CDR3 DNA follows: TGTGCCAGCAGCAATCCGACAGGGGGCTATGAAAAACTGTTTTTT.

The chain recombines TRBV4-1 with TRBJ2-4; TRBD1 aligns across 10 bases. This CDR3 spans 16 amino acids. Germline CDR1 reads MGHRA; CDR2 reads YSYEKL. The V gene end was trimmed by 4 bases and the J gene end by 3 bases; junction bases not matched to a gene: 6. CDR3 region: CASSLGTGVFKNIQYF. The DNA for the CDR3 is TGCGCCAGCAGCCTTGGGACAGGGGTCTTCAAAAACATTCAGTACTTC.

Concerning this clone itself: One end of the junction does not line up with germline, which may come from a read error. The chain combines TRBV5-1 with TRBJ2-3; 7 bases are shared with TRBD1. There are 16 residues in the CDR3. Germline CDR1 and CDR2: SGHRS and YFSETQ. CDR3 protein: CAGSLAGTVYTDTQYF. The CDR3 DNA reads TGCGCCGGCAGCTTGGCCGGGACAGTGTACACAGATACGCAGTATTTT.